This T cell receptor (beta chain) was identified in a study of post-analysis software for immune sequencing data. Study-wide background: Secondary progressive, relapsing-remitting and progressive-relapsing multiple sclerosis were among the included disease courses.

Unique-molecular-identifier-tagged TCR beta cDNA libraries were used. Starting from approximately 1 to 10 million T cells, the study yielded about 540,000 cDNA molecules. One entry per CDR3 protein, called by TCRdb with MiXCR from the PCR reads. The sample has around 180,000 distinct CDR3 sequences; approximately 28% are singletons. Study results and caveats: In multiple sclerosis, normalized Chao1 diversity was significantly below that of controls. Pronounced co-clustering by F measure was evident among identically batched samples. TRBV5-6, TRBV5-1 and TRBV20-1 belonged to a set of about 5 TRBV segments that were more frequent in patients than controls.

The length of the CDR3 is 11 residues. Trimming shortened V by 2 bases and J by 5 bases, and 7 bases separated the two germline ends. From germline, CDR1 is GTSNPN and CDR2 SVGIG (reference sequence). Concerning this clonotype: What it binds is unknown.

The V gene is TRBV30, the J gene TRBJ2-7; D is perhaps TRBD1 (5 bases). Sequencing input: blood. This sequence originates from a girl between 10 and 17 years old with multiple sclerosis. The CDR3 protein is CAWSQGDEQYF. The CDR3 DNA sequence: TGTGCCTGGAGTCAGGGCGACGAGCAGTACTTC.